The sequence of this T cell receptor (beta chain) was determined in a study of human T cells and chemical hapten exposure. Time point noted: healthy volunteer bleed at 2 weeks. The authors extracted total RNA from unfractionated whole blood. Overall study results and limits: Sensitizing with DPC caused no change in TCRs above 1 in 1000 frequency.

The V gene's germline CDR1 is SNHLY and CDR2 FYNNEI. The ends were cut back, 10 bases at V and 4 bases at J, with 16 bases in the middle. The CDR3 loop spans 14 amino acids. This clonotype was found many times. Its specificity is unknown. Unique molecular identifiers were attached to individual cDNA molecules during library preparation. As handled by the study authors: Counts of TCRs in each sample centred on a median of about 99,000 and extended from approximately 20,000 to 700,000. TCRdb re-called the RACE reads through MiXCR, storing one row per CDR3 protein. The V and J calls were determined by TCRdb, not by the authors. Of about 46,000 distinct CDR3 sequences detected, about 3.9% appear once; the ten largest clones hold approximately 1.5%.

The source is a female donor in good health. Some clones in this sample may be carry-over from other donors' samples. The sequenced material came from whole blood. This rearrangement joins TRBV2 to TRBJ2-2; weak D call: TRBD2 (5 bases). CDR3 loop: CAISTGRSTGELFF. The CDR3 DNA sequence: TGTGCCATTTCGACGGGGAGAAGCACCGGGGAGCTGTTTTTT.